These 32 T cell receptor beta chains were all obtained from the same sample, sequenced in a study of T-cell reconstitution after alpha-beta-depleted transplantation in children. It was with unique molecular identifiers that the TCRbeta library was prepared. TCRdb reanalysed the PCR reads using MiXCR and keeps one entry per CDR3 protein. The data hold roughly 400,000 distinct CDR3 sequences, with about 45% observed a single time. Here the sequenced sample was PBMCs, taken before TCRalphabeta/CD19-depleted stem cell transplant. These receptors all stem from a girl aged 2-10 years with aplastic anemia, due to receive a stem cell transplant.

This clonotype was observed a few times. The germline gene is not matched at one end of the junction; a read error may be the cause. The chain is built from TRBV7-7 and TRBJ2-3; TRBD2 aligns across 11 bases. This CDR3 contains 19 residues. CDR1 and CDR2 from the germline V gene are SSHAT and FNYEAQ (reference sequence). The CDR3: CASSPHPRASGRRTDTQYF. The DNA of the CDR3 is TGTGCTAGCAGCCCCCACCCTAGGGCTAGCGGGAGGCGCACAGATACGCAGTATTTT.

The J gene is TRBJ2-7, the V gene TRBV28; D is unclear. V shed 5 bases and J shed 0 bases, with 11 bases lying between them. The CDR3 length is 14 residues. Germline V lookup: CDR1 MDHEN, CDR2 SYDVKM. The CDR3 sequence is CASSGSRSSYEQYF. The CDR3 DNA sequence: TGTGCCAGCAGTGGTAGCAGGAGCTCCTACGAGCAGTACTTC.

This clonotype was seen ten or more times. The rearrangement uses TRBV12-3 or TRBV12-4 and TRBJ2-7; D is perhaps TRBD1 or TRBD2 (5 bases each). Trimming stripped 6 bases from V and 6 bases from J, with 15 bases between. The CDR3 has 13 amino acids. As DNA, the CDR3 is TGTGCCAGCAGCCCGGGACCAGCAGGCGAGCAGTACTTC. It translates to CASSPGPAGEQYF.

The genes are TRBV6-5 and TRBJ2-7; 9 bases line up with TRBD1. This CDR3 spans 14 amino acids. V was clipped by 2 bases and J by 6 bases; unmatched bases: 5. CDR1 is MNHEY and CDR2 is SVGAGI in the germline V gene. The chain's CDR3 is CASSYDRGTLEQYF. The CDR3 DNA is TGTGCCAGCAGTTACGACAGGGGGACTCTCGAGCAGTACTTC.

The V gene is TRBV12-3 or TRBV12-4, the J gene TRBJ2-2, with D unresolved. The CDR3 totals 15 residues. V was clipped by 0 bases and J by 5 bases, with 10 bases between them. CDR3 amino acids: CASSLASRRTGELFF. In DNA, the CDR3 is TGTGCCAGCAGTTTAGCCTCTAGGCGTACCGGGGAGCTGTTTTTT.

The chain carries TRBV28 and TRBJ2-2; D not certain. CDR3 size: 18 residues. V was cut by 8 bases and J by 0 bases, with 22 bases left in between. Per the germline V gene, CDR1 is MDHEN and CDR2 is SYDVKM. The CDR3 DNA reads TGTGCCAGCCGTCTCTCCGTTCCGCGCCGATCGAACACCGGGGAGCTGTTTTTT. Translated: CASRLSVPRRSNTGELFF.

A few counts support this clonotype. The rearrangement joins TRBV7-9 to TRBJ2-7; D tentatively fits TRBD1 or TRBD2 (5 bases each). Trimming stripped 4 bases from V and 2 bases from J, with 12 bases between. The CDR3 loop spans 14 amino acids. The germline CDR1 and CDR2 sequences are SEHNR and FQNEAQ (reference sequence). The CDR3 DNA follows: TGTGCCAGCAGCTCCGTCCAGGGACCCTACGAGCAGTACTTC. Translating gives CASSSVQGPYEQYF.

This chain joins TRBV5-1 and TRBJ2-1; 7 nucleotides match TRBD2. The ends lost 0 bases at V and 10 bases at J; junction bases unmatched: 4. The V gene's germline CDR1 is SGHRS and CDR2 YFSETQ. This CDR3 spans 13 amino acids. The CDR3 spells CASSLAGRGEQFF. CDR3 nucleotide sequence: TGCGCCAGCAGCTTGGCCGGGCGGGGGGAGCAGTTCTTC.

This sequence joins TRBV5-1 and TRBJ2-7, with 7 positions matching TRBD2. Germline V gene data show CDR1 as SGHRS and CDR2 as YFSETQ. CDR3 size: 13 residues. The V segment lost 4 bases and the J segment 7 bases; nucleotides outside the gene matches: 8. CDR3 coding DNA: TGCGCCAGCAGCCGTCTTGGGGGACTAGAGCAGTACTTC. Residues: CASSRLGGLEQYF.

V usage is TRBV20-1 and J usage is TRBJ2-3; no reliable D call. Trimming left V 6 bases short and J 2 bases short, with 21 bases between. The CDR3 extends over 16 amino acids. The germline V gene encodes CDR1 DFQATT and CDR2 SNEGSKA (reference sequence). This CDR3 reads CSANRWFGSNTDTQYF. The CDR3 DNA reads TGCAGTGCCAATAGGTGGTTCGGGTCTAACACAGATACGCAGTATTTT.

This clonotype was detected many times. The CDR3: CSARSGQGLQPQHF. The DNA of the CDR3 is TGCAGTGCTAGGTCGGGACAGGGTCTCCAGCCCCAGCATTTT. The chain combines TRBV20-1 with TRBJ1-5, with 9 bases matching TRBD1. The CDR3 loop spans 14 amino acids. The V gene's germline CDR1 is DFQATT and CDR2 SNEGSKA (reference sequence). V lost 3 bases to trimming and J lost 7 bases; unmatched junction nucleotides: 7.

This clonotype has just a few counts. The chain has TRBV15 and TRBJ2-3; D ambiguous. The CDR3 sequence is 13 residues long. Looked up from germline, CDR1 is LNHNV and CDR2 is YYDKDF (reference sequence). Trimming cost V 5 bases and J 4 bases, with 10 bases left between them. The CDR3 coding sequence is TGTGCCACCAGCGGGATAGTCCCAGATACGCAGTATTTT. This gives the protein CATSGIVPDTQYF.

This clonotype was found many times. CDR3 bases: TGCGCCAGCAGCCTCCAGACAGGAGGCACTGAAGCTTTCTTT. This codes for CASSLQTGGTEAFF. The genes are TRBV5-1 and TRBJ1-1; maybe TRBD1 (6 bases). Deletions cut 4 bases from V and 4 bases from J, with 14 bases between. CDR3 length: 14 residues. Germline V gives CDR1 SGHRS, CDR2 YFSETQ. The whole variable domain, filled in from reference TRBV5-1 and TRBJ1-1, reads KAGVTQTPRYLIKTRGQQVTLSCSPISGHRSVSWYQQTPGQGLQFLFEYFSETQRNKGNFPGRFSGRQFSNSRSEMNVSTLELGDSALYLCASSLQTGGTEAFFGQGTRLTVV.

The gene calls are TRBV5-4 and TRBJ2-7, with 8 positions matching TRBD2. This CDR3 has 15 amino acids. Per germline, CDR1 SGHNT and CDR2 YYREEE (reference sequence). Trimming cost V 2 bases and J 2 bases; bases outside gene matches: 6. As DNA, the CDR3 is TGTGCCAGCAGCTTTGCCGGTAGCGGGACCTACGAGCAGTACTTC. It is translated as CASSFAGSGTYEQYF.

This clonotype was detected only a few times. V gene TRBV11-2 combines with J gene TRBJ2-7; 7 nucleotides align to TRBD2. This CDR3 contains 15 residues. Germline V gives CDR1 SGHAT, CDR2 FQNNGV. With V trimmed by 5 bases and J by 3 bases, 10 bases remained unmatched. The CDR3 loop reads CASSPLWGEGYEQYF. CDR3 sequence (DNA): TGTGCCAGCAGCCCCCTCTGGGGGGAGGGCTACGAGCAGTACTTC.

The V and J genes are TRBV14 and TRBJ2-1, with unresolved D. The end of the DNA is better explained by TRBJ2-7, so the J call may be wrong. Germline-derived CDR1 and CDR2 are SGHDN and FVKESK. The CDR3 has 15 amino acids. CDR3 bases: TGTGCCAGCGGAATTCATGGTAGCTCCTACAATGAGCAGTACTTC. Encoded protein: CASGIHGSSYNEQYF.

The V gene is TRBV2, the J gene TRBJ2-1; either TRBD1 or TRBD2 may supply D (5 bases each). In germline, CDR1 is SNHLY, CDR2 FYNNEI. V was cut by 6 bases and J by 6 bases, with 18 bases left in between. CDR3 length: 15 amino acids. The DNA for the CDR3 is TGTGCCAGCAGGGGGCCCGCGGGTAGGCGCAATGAGCAGTTCTTC. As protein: CASRGPAGRRNEQFF.

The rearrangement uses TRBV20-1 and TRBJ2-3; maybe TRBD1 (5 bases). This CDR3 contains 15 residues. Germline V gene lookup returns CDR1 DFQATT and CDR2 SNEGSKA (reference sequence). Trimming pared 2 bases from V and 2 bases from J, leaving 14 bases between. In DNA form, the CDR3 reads TGCAGTGCTAGACTCTCCAGGGCCCTCACAGATACGCAGTATTTT. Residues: CSARLSRALTDTQYF.

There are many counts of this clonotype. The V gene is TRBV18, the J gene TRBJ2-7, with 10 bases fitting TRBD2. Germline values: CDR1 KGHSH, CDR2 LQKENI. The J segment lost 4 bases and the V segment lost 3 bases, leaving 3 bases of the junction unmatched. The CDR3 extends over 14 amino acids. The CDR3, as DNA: TGTGCCAGCTCACCGGGACTAGCGAATTACGAGCAGTACTTC. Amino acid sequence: CASSPGLANYEQYF. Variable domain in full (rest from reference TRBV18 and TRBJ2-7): NAGVMQNPRHLVRRRGQEARLRCSPMKGHSHVYWYRQLPEEGLKFMVYLQKENIIDESGMPKERFSAEFPKEGPSILRIQQVVRGDSAAYFCASSPGLANYEQYFGPGTRLTVT.

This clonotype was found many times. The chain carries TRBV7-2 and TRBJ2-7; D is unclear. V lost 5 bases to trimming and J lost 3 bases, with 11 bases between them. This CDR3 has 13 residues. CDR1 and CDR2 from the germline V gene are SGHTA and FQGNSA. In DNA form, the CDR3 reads TGTGCCAGCAGCCCGCGAACCGGCTACGAGCAGTACTTC. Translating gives CASSPRTGYEQYF. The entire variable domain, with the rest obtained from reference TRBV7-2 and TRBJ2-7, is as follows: GAGVSQSPSNKVTEKGKDVELRCDPISGHTALYWYRQSLGQGLEFLIYFQGNSAPDKSGLPSDRFSAERTGGSVSTLTIQRTQQEDSAVYLCASSPRTGYEQYFGPGTRLTVT.

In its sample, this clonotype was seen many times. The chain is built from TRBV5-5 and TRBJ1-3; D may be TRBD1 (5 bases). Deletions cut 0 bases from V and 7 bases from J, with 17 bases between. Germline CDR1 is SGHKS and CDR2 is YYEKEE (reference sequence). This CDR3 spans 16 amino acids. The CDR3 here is CASSLVQEPTPNTIYF. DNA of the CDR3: TGTGCCAGCAGCTTGGTACAGGAGCCCACGCCTAACACCATATATTTT.

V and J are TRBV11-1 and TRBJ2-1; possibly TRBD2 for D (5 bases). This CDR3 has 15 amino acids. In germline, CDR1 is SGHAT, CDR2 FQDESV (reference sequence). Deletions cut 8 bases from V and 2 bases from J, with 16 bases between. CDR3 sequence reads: CASSREGRPYNEQFF. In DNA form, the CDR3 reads TGTGCCAGCTCTCGGGAAGGACGGCCCTACAATGAGCAGTTCTTC.

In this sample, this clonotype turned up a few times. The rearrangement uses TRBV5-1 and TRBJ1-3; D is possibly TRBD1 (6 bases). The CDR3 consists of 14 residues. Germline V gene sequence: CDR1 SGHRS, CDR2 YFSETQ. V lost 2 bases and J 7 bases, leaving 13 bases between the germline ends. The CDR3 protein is CASSLTGYGNTIYF. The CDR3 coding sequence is TGCGCCAGCAGCTTAACAGGGTACGGCAACACCATATATTTT.

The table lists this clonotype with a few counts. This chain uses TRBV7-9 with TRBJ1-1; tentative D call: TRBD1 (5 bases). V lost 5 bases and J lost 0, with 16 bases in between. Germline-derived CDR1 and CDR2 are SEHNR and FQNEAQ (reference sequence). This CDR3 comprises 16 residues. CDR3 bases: TGTGCCAGCAGCGGGGAGGGGAGAATCTTGAACACTGAAGCTTTCTTT. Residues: CASSGEGRILNTEAFF. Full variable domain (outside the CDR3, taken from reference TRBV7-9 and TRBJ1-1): DTGVSQNPRHKITKRGQNVTFRCDPISEHNRLYWYRQTLGQGPEFLTYFQNEAQLEKSRLLSDRFSAERPKGSFSTLEIQRTEQGDSAMYLCASSGEGRILNTEAFFGQGTRLTVV.

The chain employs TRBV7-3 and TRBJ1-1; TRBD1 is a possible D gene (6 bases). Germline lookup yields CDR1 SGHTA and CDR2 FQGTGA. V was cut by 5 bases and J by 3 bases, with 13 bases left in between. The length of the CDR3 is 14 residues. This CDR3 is CASSPQGMDTEAFF. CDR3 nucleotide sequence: TGTGCCAGCAGCCCACAGGGAATGGACACTGAAGCTTTCTTT.

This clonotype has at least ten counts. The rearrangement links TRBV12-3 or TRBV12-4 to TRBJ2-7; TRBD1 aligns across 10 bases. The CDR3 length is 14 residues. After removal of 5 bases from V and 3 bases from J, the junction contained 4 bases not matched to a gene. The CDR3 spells CASSRTGGNYEQYF. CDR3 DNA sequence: TGTGCCAGCAGTAGGACAGGGGGGAACTACGAGCAGTACTTC.

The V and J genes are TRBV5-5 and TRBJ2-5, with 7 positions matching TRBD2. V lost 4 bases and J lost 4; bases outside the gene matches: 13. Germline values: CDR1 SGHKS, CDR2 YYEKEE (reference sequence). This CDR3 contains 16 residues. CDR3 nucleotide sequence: TGTGCCAGCAGCCCACGGGGGGAAGGGAGCGGAGAGACCCAGTACTTC. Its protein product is CASSPRGEGSGETQYF.

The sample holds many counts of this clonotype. This CDR3 is CASTGTSFNEQFF. In DNA, the CDR3 is TGTGCCAGCACCGGGACTAGCTTCAATGAGCAGTTCTTC. The chain uses TRBV6-5 and TRBJ2-1, with 9 bases matching TRBD2. Germline V gene lookup returns CDR1 MNHEY and CDR2 SVGAGI. J lost 6 bases, V lost 7 bases, and 4 bases had no gene match. This CDR3 is built from 13 residues.

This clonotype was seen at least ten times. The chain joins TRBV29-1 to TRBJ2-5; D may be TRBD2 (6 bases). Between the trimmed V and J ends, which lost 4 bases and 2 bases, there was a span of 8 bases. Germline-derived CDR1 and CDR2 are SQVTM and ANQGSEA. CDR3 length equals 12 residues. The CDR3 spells CSVGREQETQYF. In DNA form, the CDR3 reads TGCAGCGTTGGTCGGGAGCAAGAGACCCAGTACTTC.

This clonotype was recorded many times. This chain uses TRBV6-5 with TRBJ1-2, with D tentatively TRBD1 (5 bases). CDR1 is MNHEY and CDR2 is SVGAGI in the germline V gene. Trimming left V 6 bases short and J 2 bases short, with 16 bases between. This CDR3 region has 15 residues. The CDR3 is CASSSQGTGNYGYTF. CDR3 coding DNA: TGTGCCAGCAGCTCTCAGGGAACCGGGAACTATGGCTACACCTTC.

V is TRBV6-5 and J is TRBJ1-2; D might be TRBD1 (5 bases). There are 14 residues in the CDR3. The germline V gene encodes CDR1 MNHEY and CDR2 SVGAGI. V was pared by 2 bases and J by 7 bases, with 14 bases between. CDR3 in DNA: TGTGCCAGCAGTTACGTAGGGGCGGCAGGTGGCTACACCTTC. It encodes CASSYVGAAGGYTF.

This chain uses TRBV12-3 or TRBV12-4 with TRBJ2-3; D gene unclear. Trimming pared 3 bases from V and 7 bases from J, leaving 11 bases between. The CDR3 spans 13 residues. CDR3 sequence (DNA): TGTGCCAGCAGTTTTGGTCCCCCTAATACGCAGTATTTT. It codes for CASSFGPPNTQYF.